What follows are 16 T cell receptor beta chains derived from one specimen sequenced in a study of beta chain features in type 1 diabetes. What was sequenced were expressed TCRB transcripts, since all of the isolated RNA had been reverse transcribed. The data were produced by immunoSEQ multiplex PCR, yet TCRdb's version contains in-frame clones alone and is incomplete. Here the sample spans hundreds of thousands of clones, around an eighth being singletons. Sequenced sample: naive CD4+ T cells from blood. All receptors derive from a man between 18 and 35 years old in good health.

The rearrangement uses TRBV6-6 and TRBJ2-5; D is perhaps TRBD2 (5 bases). CDR3 size: 14 residues. Germline V lookup: CDR1 MNHNY, CDR2 SVGAGI (reference sequence). Trimming stripped 0 bases from V and 2 bases from J, with 7 bases between. CDR3 sequence (DNA): TGTGCCAGCAGTTACTCCCGGGATCAAGAGACCCAGTACTTC. Its translation: CASSYSRDQETQYF.

This clone was detected only a few times. The chain is built from TRBV7-9 and TRBJ2-5, with D possibly matching TRBD1 (5 bases). The CDR3 length is 15 residues. Between the trimmed V and J ends, which lost 1 base and 4 bases, there was a span of 13 bases. In germline, CDR1 is SEHNR, CDR2 FQNEAQ (reference sequence). CDR3 region: CASSLEGVGPETQYF. The CDR3 nucleotides read TGTGCCAGCAGCTTAGAAGGGGTTGGCCCAGAGACCCAGTACTTC.

This clone has just a few counts. The genes are TRBV18 and TRBJ2-2; a weak D match, TRBD2 (5 bases). Germline V lookup: CDR1 KGHSH, CDR2 LQKENI. The ends were cut back, 4 bases at V and 5 bases at J, with 11 bases in the middle. The CDR3 has 14 amino acids. The CDR3 loop reads CASSLDGLTGELFF. CDR3 in DNA: TGTGCCAGCTCACTAGACGGACTGACCGGGGAGCTGTTTTTT.

The rearrangement joins TRBV2 to TRBJ2-7, with 7 bases identical to TRBD2. Losses at the gene ends were 8 bases for V and 3 bases for J; bases not matched to a gene: 10. Germline CDR1 and CDR2: SNHLY and FYNNEI. There are 14 residues in the CDR3. The CDR3 is CASGVTSLSYEQYF. The CDR3, as DNA: TGTGCCAGCGGGGTGACTAGCTTGAGCTACGAGCAGTACTTC.

This chain uses TRBV2 with TRBJ2-5, with a possible D match to TRBD2 (6 bases). CDR1 and CDR2 from the germline V gene are SNHLY and FYNNEI. The CDR3 runs to 16 residues. The V and J ends lost 3 bases and 5 bases respectively, with 19 bases between them. Here the CDR3 reads CASSDPIRRGRETQYF. The CDR3 DNA sequence: TGTGCCAGCAGTGACCCCATACGGCGGGGCCGTGAGACCCAGTACTTC.

The rearrangement links TRBV7-8 to TRBJ1-1; TRBD1 is a possible D gene (5 bases). With 5 bases removed from V and 5 bases from J, the gap between germline ends came to 12 bases. Looked up from germline, CDR1 is SGHVS and CDR2 is FQNEAQ. CDR3 length equals 13 residues. The CDR3 bases are TGTGCCAGCAGCCACCCCCGGGGGACTGAAGCTTTCTTT. Translation: CASSHPRGTEAFF. The variable domain in full, with the rest retrieved from reference TRBV7-8 and TRBJ1-1, is GAGVSQSPRYKVAKRGQDVALRCDPISGHVSLFWYQQALGQGPEFLTYFQNEAQLDKSGLPSDRFFAERPEGSVSTLKIQRTQQEDSAVYLCASSHPRGTEAFFGQGTRLTVV.

This chain joins TRBV13 and TRBJ2-2; tentative D call: TRBD2 (7 bases). Germline values: CDR1 PRHDT, CDR2 FYEKMQ (reference sequence). The CDR3 runs 15 residues. Trimming removed 7 bases from V and 1 base from J, with 13 bases in between. The CDR3 bases are TGTGCCAGCATAGGCGGGGGCCAGAACACCGGGGAGCTGTTTTTT. Encoded protein: CASIGGGQNTGELFF.

The genes are TRBV7-2 and TRBJ2-2; 16 bases fit TRBD2. The V gene end was trimmed by 5 bases and the J gene end by 6 bases; junction bases not matched to a gene: 6. Germline CDR1 is SGHTA and CDR2 is FQGNSA. The CDR3 is 17 residues long. The CDR3 DNA reads as TGTGCCAGCAGCCCCGGGACTAGCGGGGGGGCCTCCGGGGAGCTGTTTTTT. This encodes CASSPGTSGGASGELFF.

The chain uses TRBV11-2 and TRBJ2-7; 10 bases fit TRBD1. CDR1 and CDR2 from the germline V gene are SGHAT and FQNNGV. J gave up 1 base and V 5 bases, and 14 bases lay outside the gene matches. The CDR3 loop spans 18 amino acids. The CDR3 spells CASSTPRTGGRYSYEQYF. CDR3 DNA sequence: TGTGCCAGCAGCACCCCTCGGACAGGGGGTAGGTATTCCTACGAGCAGTACTTC.

This sequence joins TRBV5-1 and TRBJ2-1; 8 bases are shared with TRBD2. The CDR3 sequence is 15 residues long. CDR1 and CDR2 from the germline V gene are SGHRS and YFSETQ. V shed 3 bases, J shed 2 bases, and the junction held 4 bases outside the gene matches. The CDR3 protein is CASSSSAGAYNEQFF. The CDR3 DNA reads as TGCGCCAGCAGCTCATCAGCGGGAGCCTACAATGAGCAGTTCTTC.

This clone was counted a few times. The chain links TRBV29-1 to TRBJ1-1; tentatively, D is TRBD1 (6 bases). V was trimmed by 1 base and J by 9 bases, leaving 18 bases between them. The germline gives CDR1 SQVTM, CDR2 ANQGSEA. This CDR3 region has 14 residues. The CDR3 nucleotides read TGCAGCGTTGAAGGCAGGACAGCTACAGGCCAAGCTTTCTTT. Protein sequence: CSVEGRTATGQAFF.

This chain connects TRBV2 to TRBJ2-7; no firm D call. CDR3 length equals 10 residues. Germline loops: CDR1 SNHLY, CDR2 FYNNEI. The V and J ends lost 7 bases and 5 bases respectively, with 6 bases between them. The CDR3 protein is CASKRNEQYF. The CDR3 coding sequence is TGTGCCAGCAAGAGGAACGAGCAGTACTTC.

The sample holds a few counts of this clone. The same CDR3 can be traced to other DNA sequences in this sample. The chain joins TRBV18 to TRBJ1-5; 11 bases align to TRBD1. CDR1 is KGHSH, CDR2 LQKENI, per germline. Trimming removed 0 bases from V and 5 bases from J; junction bases left unmatched: 0. This CDR3 spans 15 amino acids. CDR3 sequence reads: CASSPPGQGDQPQHF. As DNA, the CDR3 is TGTGCCAGCTCACCACCGGGACAGGGGGATCAGCCCCAGCATTTT.

This clone was counted a few times. The rearrangement links TRBV29-1 to TRBJ1-2, with D maybe TRBD1 (5 bases). Germline CDR1 and CDR2: SQVTM and ANQGSEA. The length of the CDR3 is 14 residues. Trimming removed 6 bases from V and 2 bases from J, with 16 bases in between. CDR3 loop: CSVERQRLNYGYTF. DNA for the CDR3: TGCAGCGTGGAAAGACAGAGACTGAACTATGGCTACACCTTC.

The rearrangement joins TRBV29-1 to TRBJ2-7, with unresolved D. The CDR3 sequence is 13 residues long. V was pared by 6 bases and J by 0 bases, with 12 bases between. The germline V gene encodes CDR1 SQVTM and CDR2 ANQGSEA. CDR3 bases: TGCAGCGTACTCATAGTGAGCTCCTACGAGCAGTACTTC. Protein: CSVLIVSSYEQYF.

The genes are TRBV4-2 and TRBJ2-2, with TRBD2 matching over 8 bases. The junction had 2 bases not matched to a gene; V was cut back by 5 bases and J by 3 bases. The CDR3 is 14 amino acids. Germline V gives CDR1 LGHNA, CDR2 YNFKEQ. The CDR3 coding sequence is TGTGCCAGCAGCTCGGGGGGGGACACCGGGGAGCTGTTTTTT. It specifies CASSSGGDTGELFF.